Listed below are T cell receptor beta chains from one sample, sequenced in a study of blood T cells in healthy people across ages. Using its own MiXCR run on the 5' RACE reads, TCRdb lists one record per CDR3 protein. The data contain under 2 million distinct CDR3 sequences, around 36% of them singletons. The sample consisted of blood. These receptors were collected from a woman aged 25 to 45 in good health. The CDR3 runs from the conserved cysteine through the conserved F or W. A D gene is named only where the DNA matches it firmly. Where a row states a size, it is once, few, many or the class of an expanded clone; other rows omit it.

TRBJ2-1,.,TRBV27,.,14,TGTGCCAGCAGTTTTGCGGGACGTTACAATGAGCAGTTCTTC,CASSFAGRYNEQFF
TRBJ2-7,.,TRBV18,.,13,TGTGCCAGCTCACCAGGGTCAAAATACGAGCAGTACTTC,CASSPGSKYEQYF
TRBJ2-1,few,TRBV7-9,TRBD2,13,TGTGCCAGCAGCGGGGAGGGGAGGAATGAGCAGTTCTTC,CASSGEGRNEQFF
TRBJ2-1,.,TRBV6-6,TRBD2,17,TGTGCCAGCAGTCAACGACTAGCGGGAACGCCGACCAATGAGCAGTTCTTC,CASSQRLAGTPTNEQFF
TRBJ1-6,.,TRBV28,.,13,TGTGCCAGCAGCCTAACCCTCTTTTCACCCCTCCACTTT,CASSLTLFSPLHF
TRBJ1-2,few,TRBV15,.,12,TGTGCCACCAGCGCAGGGAGTTATGGCTACACCTTC,CATSAGSYGYTF
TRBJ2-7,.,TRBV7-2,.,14,TGTGCCAGCAGCTTAGCGGCTAGGAGGGGCGAGCAGTACTTC,CASSLAARRGEQYF
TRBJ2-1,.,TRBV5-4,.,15,TGTGCCAGCAGCTTGGTACGGACCTCCTACAATGAGCAGTTCTTC,CASSLVRTSYNEQFF
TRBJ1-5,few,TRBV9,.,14,TGTGCCAGCAGCGTAGATGGGTTGGGTCAGCCCCAGCATTTT,CASSVDGLGQPQHF
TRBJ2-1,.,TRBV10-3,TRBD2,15,TGTGCCATCAGTGAGGGACTAGCAGGTGTCGATGAGCAGTTCTTC,CAISEGLAGVDEQFF
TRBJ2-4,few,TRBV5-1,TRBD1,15,TGCGCCAGCAGCCCGGGACAGGGCAGGGTGAACATTCAGTACTTC,CASSPGQGRVNIQYF
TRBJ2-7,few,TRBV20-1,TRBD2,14,TGCAGTGCTAGACCCAGCGGGGCGTACCGGGAGCAGTACTTC,CSARPSGAYREQYF
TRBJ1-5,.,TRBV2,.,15,TGTGCCAGCAGCGAACAAAACCCTTTGGATCAGCCCCAGCATTTT,CASSEQNPLDQPQHF
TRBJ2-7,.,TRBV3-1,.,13,TGTGCCAGCAGCCACCGGACCTCCTACGAGCAGTACTTC,CASSHRTSYEQYF